This T cell receptor beta chain stems from a study of blood T cell repertoires in COVID-19. Using immunoSEQ multiplex PCR, the repertoire was profiled, and TCRdb retains in-frame clones only, with some absent. Altogether some 96,000 clones are present, around 88% being singletons, with the ten largest covering 1.5% to 2%. Only a few counts were recorded for this clone. The TCR originated in a man older than 75 with acute or convalescent COVID-19. The specimen sequenced was peripheral blood.

The CDR3 DNA is TGTGCCAGCAGCTTACTGCGGGGACAGGGGGGCACAGATACGCAGTATTTT. Translated: CASSLLRGQGGTDTQYF. This chain connects TRBV7-8 to TRBJ2-3; 11 bases fit TRBD1. This CDR3 has 17 amino acids. The V gene's germline CDR1 is SGHVS and CDR2 FQNEAQ. The V and J ends lost 2 bases and 1 base, in that order; junction bases with no gene match: 5.